Below, one T cell receptor (beta chain) is given with its context. This specimen belongs to a study of blood T cell repertoires in COVID-19. Study information: PBMCs, B-cell-depleted T cells, or T cells were the source of the cDNA or gDNA that made up the material.

Germline-derived CDR1 and CDR2 are LNHDA and SQIVND (reference sequence). V was shortened by 7 bases and J by 8 bases, with 18 bases between the two germline ends. The CDR3 consists of 14 residues. Under the authors' procedure: Nucleated cell number was recorded as an estimate derived from reference gene primer amplification. TCRdb's copy holds only in-frame clones and misses some; the assay was immunoSEQ multiplex PCR. Clone size and the V and J calls come from that table; the DNA yielded D and trimming. The top ten clones hold roughly 1.2% of a sample with fewer than 300,000 clones, about 87% of them seen once.

The sequencing sample was made of PBMCs or T cells enriched from blood (not recorded which). The receptor's source is a middle-aged woman with acute COVID-19. The chain employs TRBV19 and TRBJ2-1; the D gene is possibly TRBD1 (5 bases). As DNA, the CDR3 is TGTGCCAGTAAATGGGATCTTTGGGGCCATGAGCAGTTCTTC. This sequence encodes CASKWDLWGHEQFF.